The 15 T cell receptor beta chains below come from one sample, sequenced in a study of PD-1 blockade in classical Hodgkin lymphoma. Sequenced by immunoSEQ multiplex PCR; TCRdb stores in-frame clones only, minus some. This table holds just under 100,000 clones, over 70% found once. No patient escaped relapse after autologous stem cell transplantation, and brentuximab vedotin exposure varied. This specimen was peripheral blood mononuclear cells (PBMCs), taken at baseline. These receptors were obtained from a human donor with classical Hodgkin lymphoma.

The V gene is TRBV5-1, the J gene TRBJ1-1, with unresolved D. This CDR3 contains 15 residues. CDR1 and CDR2 (germline): SGHRS, YFSETQ. Trimming pared 0 bases from V and 0 bases from J, leaving 9 bases between. DNA of the CDR3: TGCGCCAGCAGCTTGGTTGGCAGAATGAACACTGAAGCTTTCTTT. Translating gives CASSLVGRMNTEAFF.

The J gene is TRBJ2-1, the V gene TRBV27; weak D call: TRBD1 (5 bases). In germline, CDR1 is MNHEY, CDR2 SMNVEV (reference sequence). V was pared by 6 bases and J by 3 bases, with 12 bases between. This CDR3 has 14 amino acids. DNA of the CDR3: TGTGCCAGCAGGACCCCCGACAGCTACAATGAGCAGTTCTTC. Protein sequence: CASRTPDSYNEQFF.

The V call is TRBV5-4, the J call TRBJ2-3, with D uncertain. CDR3 length: 15 residues. Per germline, CDR1 SGHNT and CDR2 YYREEE (reference sequence). Trimming took 0 bases from V and 2 from J, leaving 10 bases between them. This CDR3 reads CASSLGLQNTDTQYF. The CDR3 DNA sequence: TGTGCCAGCAGCTTGGGACTTCAAAACACAGATACGCAGTATTTT.

The table lists this clone with a few counts. This sequence joins TRBV27 and TRBJ2-1; 8 positions match TRBD2. Trimming at V came to 6 bases and at J to 9 bases, leaving 10 bases not matched to a gene. The germline gives CDR1 MNHEY, CDR2 SMNVEV (reference sequence). CDR3 length: 14 amino acids. The CDR3 DNA is TGTGCCAGCAGATTCGGACTAGCTAATGGTGAGCAGTTCTTC. This gives the protein CASRFGLANGEQFF.

The chain employs TRBV19 and TRBJ2-7; 13 positions agree with TRBD2. Germline assignment: CDR1 LNHDA and CDR2 SQIVND (reference sequence). The CDR3 is 15 residues long. V lost 6 bases and J lost 4; bases outside the gene matches: 6. This CDR3 reads CASSGTGLAGYEQYF. Written as DNA, the CDR3 is TGTGCCAGTAGCGGGACGGGACTAGCGGGGTACGAGCAGTACTTC.

The chain carries TRBV10-3 and TRBJ2-7; D perhaps matches TRBD2 (5 bases). Germline V lookup: CDR1 ENHRY, CDR2 SYGVKD. Trimming cost V 7 bases and J 2 bases, with 12 bases left between them. The CDR3 consists of 13 residues. CDR3 region: CAITPTGTYEQYF. Here the CDR3 DNA reads TGTGCCATCACCCCTACGGGGACCTACGAGCAGTACTTC.

V usage is TRBV19 and J usage is TRBJ2-7, with a weak D call TRBD2 (5 bases). This CDR3 is built from 12 residues. V lost 5 bases to trimming and J lost 0 bases, with 5 bases between them. Germline V lookup: CDR1 LNHDA, CDR2 SQIVND (reference sequence). The CDR3 region is CASSEGSYEQYF. In DNA, the CDR3 is TGTGCCAGTAGTGAGGGCTCCTACGAGCAGTACTTC.

The rearrangement links TRBV6-6 to TRBJ2-1, with 9 bases aligning to TRBD2. V was clipped by 7 bases and J by 9 bases; unmatched bases: 13. The CDR3 consists of 15 residues. Per the germline V gene, CDR1 is MNHNY and CDR2 is SVGAGI (reference sequence). CDR3 sequence reads: CASTPPAGGPGEQFF. The CDR3 region has the DNA TGTGCCAGCACCCCGCCGGCGGGAGGGCCGGGTGAGCAGTTCTTC.

The CDR3: CASSIVAVNNQPQHF. The CDR3 coding sequence is TGTGCCAGTAGTATAGTGGCCGTAAACAATCAGCCCCAGCATTTT. The chain recombines TRBV19 with TRBJ1-5; D not resolved. Between the trimmed V and J ends, which lost 1 base and 3 bases, there was a span of 10 bases. Germline V lookup: CDR1 LNHDA, CDR2 SQIVND (reference sequence). The CDR3 is made up of 15 amino acids.

In DNA, the CDR3 is TGCGCCAGCAACCAAAATCCGACAGGTTACAATGAGCAGTTCTTC. Amino acid sequence: CASNQNPTGYNEQFF. The chain is built from TRBV5-1 and TRBJ2-1; D is possibly TRBD1 (6 bases). The V gene's germline CDR1 is SGHRS and CDR2 YFSETQ. The CDR3 extends over 15 amino acids. Between the trimmed V and J ends, which lost 6 bases and 4 bases, there was a span of 17 bases.

This chain uses TRBV29-1 with TRBJ2-7; D gene unclear. This CDR3 has 12 residues. The V end lost 5 bases, the J end lost 0 bases, and 8 bases lay between the germline ends. The V gene's germline CDR1 is SQVTM and CDR2 ANQGSEA. CDR3 coding DNA: TGCAGCGTTAGGGTCTACTCCTACGAGCAGTACTTC. Protein: CSVRVYSYEQYF.

This chain uses TRBV5-6 with TRBJ1-2; the D gene is possibly TRBD1 (6 bases). The CDR3 totals 13 residues. V gave up 5 bases and J gave up 4 bases, with 12 bases separating them. The V gene's germline CDR1 is SGHDT and CDR2 YYEEEE. The CDR3: CASRMTGLYGYTF. CDR3 in DNA: TGTGCCAGCAGGATGACAGGACTCTATGGCTACACCTTC.

This clone qualifies as large. This rearrangement joins TRBV6-5 to TRBJ1-4, with D unclear. CDR3 size: 13 residues. Trimming pared 2 bases from V and 7 bases from J, leaving 8 bases between. Germline V gene sequence: CDR1 MNHEY, CDR2 SVGAGI. CDR3 nucleotide sequence: TGTGCCAGCAGTTACGGGATTGGTGAAAAACTGTTTTTT. It specifies CASSYGIGEKLFF.

The rearrangement uses TRBV10-3 and TRBJ1-2, with D possibly being TRBD1 (5 bases). This CDR3 has 13 amino acids. Looked up from germline, CDR1 is ENHRY and CDR2 is SYGVKD. Deletions cut 5 bases from V and 6 bases from J, with 13 bases between. CDR3 coding DNA: TGTGCCATCAGTTGGGACGGGGGTAATGGCTACACCTTC. Amino acids: CAISWDGGNGYTF.

The chain couples TRBV30 to TRBJ1-2; D is undetermined. The CDR3 consists of 12 residues. In germline, CDR1 is GTSNPN, CDR2 SVGIG (reference sequence). V shed 1 base and J shed 5 bases, with 8 bases lying between them. CDR3 loop: CAWSGAEYGYTF. For the CDR3, the DNA is TGTGCCTGGAGTGGGGCGGAGTATGGCTACACCTTC.